This T cell receptor (beta chain) stems from a study of cytomegalovirus exposure and HLA in healthy donors. A word on this clone: What it binds is unknown.

PCR primers comprised 60 Vbeta and 13 Jbeta primers. The table came from immunoSEQ multiplex PCR; TCRdb's copy has only in-frame clones and leaves some out. The sample data list around 200,000 clones. The CDR3 runs to 15 residues. The germline gives CDR1 SGDLS, CDR2 YYNGEE. Trimming shortened V by 2 bases and J by 0 bases, and 10 bases separated the two germline ends. Study observations and caveats: A later analysis reported that several of the most significant clusters appeared to be linked to common viral pathogens, among them Epstein-Barr virus.

The sample comprised PBMCs. The chain joins TRBV9 to TRBJ2-3, with D possibly matching TRBD1 (5 bases). This receptor was taken from a woman younger than 30 in good health and CMV-seropositive. CDR3 residues: CASSVRQISTDTQYF. CDR3 DNA: TGTGCCAGCAGCGTCCGACAGATTAGCACAGATACGCAGTATTTT.